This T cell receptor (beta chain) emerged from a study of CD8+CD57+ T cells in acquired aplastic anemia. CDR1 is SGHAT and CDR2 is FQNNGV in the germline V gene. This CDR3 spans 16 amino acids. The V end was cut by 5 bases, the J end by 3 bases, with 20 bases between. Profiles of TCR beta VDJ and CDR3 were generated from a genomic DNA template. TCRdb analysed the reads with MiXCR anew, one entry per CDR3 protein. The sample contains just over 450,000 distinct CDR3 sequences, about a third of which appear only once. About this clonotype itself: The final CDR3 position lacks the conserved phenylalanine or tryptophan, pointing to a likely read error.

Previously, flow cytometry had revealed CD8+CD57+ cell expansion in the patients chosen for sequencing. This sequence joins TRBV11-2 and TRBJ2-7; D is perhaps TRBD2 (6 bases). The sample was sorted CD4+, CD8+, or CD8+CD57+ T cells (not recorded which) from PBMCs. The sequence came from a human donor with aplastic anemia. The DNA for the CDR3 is TGTGCCAGCAGCCCCCAAACCCAGACTAGTTTCTACGAGCAGTACCTC. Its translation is CASSPQTQTSFYEQYL.